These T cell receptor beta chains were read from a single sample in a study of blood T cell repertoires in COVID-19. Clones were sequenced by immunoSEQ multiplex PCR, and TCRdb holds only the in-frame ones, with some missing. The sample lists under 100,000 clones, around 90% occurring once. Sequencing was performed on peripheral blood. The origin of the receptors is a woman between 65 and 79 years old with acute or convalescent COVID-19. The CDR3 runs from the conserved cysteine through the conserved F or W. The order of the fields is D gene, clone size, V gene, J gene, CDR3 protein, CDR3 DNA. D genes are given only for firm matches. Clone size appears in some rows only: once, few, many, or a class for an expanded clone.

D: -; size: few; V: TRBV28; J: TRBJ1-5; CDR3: CASSFSGGYSNQPQHF; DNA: TGTGCCAGCAGTTTTAGTGGCGGTTATAGCAATCAGCCCCAGCATTTT
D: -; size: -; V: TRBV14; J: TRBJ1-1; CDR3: CASSQDGGVTEAFF; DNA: TGTGCCAGCAGCCAAGATGGGGGGGTCACTGAAGCTTTCTTT
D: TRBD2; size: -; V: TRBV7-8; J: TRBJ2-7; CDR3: CASSPLAGADEQYF; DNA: TGTGCCAGCAGCCCTCTCGCGGGAGCGGACGAGCAGTACTTC
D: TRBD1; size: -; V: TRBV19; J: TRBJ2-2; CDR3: CASSTGTGGATGELFF; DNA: TGTGCCAGTAGTACAGGGACAGGGGGCGCGACCGGGGAGCTGTTTTTT
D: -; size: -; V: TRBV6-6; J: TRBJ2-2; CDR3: CASSLDRTNTGELFF; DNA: TGTGCCAGCAGCCTCGACAGGACGAACACCGGGGAGCTGTTTTTT
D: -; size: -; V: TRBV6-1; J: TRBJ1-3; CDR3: CASSVSPTLRGNTIYF; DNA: TGTGCCAGCAGTGTGAGTCCCACCCTCAGGGGAAACACCATATATTTT
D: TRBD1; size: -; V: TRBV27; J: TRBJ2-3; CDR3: CASTTGSLLGRDTQYF; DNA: TGTGCCAGCACGACAGGGTCCCTCCTTGGCCGGGATACGCAGTATTTT
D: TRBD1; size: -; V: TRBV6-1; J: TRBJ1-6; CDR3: CASSDIRDRASSYNSPLHF; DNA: TGTGCCAGCAGTGATATCCGGGACAGGGCAAGCTCCTATAATTCACCCCTCCACTTT
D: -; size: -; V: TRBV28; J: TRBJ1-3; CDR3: CASSFLRVRGTIYF; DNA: TGTGCCAGCAGTTTTTTAAGAGTCAGAGGCACCATATATTTT
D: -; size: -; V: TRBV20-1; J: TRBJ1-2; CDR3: CSASTQGNYGYTF; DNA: TGCAGTGCTAGTACCCAGGGGAACTATGGCTACACCTTC
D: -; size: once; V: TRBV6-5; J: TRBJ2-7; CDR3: CASRDPGAEQYF; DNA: TGTGCCAGCAGGGACCCAGGGGCCGAGCAGTACTTC
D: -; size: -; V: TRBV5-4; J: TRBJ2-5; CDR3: CASSAGHSRPQETQYF; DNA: TGTGCCAGCAGCGCCGGACACTCGAGACCTCAAGAGACCCAGTACTTC
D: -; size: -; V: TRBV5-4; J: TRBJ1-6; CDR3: CASLHTPRTGEDNSPLHF; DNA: TGTGCCAGCCTCCACACCCCCCGTACAGGAGAAGATAATTCACCCCTCCACTTT
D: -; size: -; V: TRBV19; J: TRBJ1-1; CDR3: CADTFRGGNTEAFF; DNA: TGTGCCGACACTTTCAGGGGCGGGAACACTGAAGCTTTCTTT
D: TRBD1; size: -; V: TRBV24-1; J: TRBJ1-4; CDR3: CATSDSTAGQGFEKLFF; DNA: TGTGCCACCAGTGATTCTACCGCGGGACAGGGATTCGAAAAACTGTTTTTT
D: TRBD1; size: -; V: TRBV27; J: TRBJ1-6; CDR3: CASSLHKRGRVLGAPLHF; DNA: TGTGCCAGCAGTTTACATAAGAGGGGGCGGGTGTTAGGAGCACCCCTCCACTTT
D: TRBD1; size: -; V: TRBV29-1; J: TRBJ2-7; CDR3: CSVEGQPGQGLYEQYF; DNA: TGCAGCGTTGAAGGTCAACCGGGACAGGGGTTATACGAGCAGTACTTC
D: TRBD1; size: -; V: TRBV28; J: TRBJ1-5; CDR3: CASSSTGDPQHF; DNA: TGTGCCAGCAGTTCAACAGGGGATCCCCAGCATTTT
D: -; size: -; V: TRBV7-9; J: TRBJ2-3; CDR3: CASSPPLRLNTDTQYF; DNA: TGTGCCAGCAGCCCCCCCCTTCGGTTGAACACAGATACGCAGTATTTT
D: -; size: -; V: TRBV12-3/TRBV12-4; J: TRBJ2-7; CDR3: CACLRGLTYEQYF; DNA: TGTGCCTGCCTAAGGGGTCTAACGTACGAGCAGTACTTC
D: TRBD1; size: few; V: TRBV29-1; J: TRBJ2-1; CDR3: CSVHRDRGDEQFF; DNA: TGCAGCGTCCACCGGGACAGGGGCGATGAGCAGTTCTTC
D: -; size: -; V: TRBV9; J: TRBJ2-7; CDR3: CASSVADGGSYEQYF; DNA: TGTGCCAGCAGCGTCGCGGACGGAGGGTCCTACGAGCAGTACTTC
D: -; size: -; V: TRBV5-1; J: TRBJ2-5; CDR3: CASSLELESSAQYF; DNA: TGCGCCAGCAGCTTGGAGTTGGAGAGTTCGGCCCAGTACTTC
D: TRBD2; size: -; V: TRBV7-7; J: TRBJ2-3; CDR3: CASSPAGTSTDTQYF; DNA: TGTGCTAGCAGCCCAGCGGGAACTAGCACAGATACGCAGTATTTT
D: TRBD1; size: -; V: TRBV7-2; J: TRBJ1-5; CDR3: CASSLGTGNQPQHF; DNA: TGTGCCAGCAGCTTAGGGACAGGGAATCAGCCCCAGCATTTT
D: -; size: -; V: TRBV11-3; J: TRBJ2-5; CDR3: CASSLDQKETQYF; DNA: TGTGCCAGCAGCTTAGATCAGAAGGAGACCCAGTACTTC
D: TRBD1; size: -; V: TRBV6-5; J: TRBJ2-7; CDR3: CASSYTGQGSEQYF; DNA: TGTGCCAGCAGTTACACCGGACAGGGAAGCGAGCAGTACTTC
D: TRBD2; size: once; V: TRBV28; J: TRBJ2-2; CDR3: CASLPGGRASGELFF; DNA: TGTGCCAGCCTCCCCGGCGGGAGGGCGTCCGGGGAGCTGTTTTTT
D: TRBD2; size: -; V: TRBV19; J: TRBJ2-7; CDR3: CASSRAGAGGTSYEQYF; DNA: TGTGCCAGTAGTAGAGCCGGTGCGGGAGGAACCTCCTACGAGCAGTACTTC
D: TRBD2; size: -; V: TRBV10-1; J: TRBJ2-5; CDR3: CASSDPGLAGETQYF; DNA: TGCGCCAGCAGTGACCCGGGACTAGCGGGGGAGACCCAGTACTTC
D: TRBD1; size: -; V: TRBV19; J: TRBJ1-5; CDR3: CASSLKGGQGVQPQHF; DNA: TGTGCCAGTAGTCTCAAAGGGGGACAGGGAGTTCAGCCCCAGCATTTT
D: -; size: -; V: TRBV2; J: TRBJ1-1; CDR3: CASSEDRVNTEAFF; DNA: TGTGCCAGCAGTGAAGACAGGGTGAACACTGAAGCTTTCTTT
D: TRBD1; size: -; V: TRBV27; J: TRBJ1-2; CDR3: CASSFSDRGGYTF; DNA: TGTGCCAGCAGTTTCTCGGACAGGGGTGGCTACACCTTC
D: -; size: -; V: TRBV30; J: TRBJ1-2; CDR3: CAWRDLDYTYRYTF; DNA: TGTGCCTGGAGAGATCTAGATTACACCTATCGTTACACCTTC
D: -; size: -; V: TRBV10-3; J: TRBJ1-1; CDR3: CAISERDIRTEAFF; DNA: TGTGCCATCAGTGAGCGTGACATTCGCACTGAAGCTTTCTTT
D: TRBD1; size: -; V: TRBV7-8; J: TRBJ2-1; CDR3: CASSAGTVRSNEQFF; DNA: TGTGCCAGCAGCGCCGGGACAGTCCGGAGCAATGAGCAGTTCTTC
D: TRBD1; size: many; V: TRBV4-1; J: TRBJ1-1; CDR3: CASSQVRTGDTEAFF; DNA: TGCGCCAGCAGCCAAGTGAGGACAGGGGACACTGAAGCTTTCTTT
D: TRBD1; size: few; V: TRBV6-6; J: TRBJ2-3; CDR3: CASSRQRTGISDTQYF; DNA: TGTGCCAGCAGCCGCCAAAGGACAGGGATTTCAGATACGCAGTATTTT
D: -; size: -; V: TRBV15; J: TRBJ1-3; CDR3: CATSSHTGASSGNTIYF; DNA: TGTGCCACCAGCAGCCATACAGGAGCTAGCTCTGGAAACACCATATATTTT
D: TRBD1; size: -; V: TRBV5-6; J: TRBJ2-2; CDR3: CASSRDRGNTGELFF; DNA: TGTGCCAGCAGCCGAGACAGGGGGAACACCGGGGAGCTGTTTTTT
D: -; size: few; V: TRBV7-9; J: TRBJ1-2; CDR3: CASSLLSAPSTGNGYTF; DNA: TGTGCCAGCAGCCTCCTGTCCGCCCCCTCGACAGGCAACGGCTACACCTTC
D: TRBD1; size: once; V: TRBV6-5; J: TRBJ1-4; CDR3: CATLTGYLKLFF; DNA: TGTGCCACCTTGACAGGGTACTTAAAACTGTTTTTT
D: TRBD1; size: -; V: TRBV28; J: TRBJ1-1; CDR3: CASLLGTGRGTEAFF; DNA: TGTGCCAGCCTTCTAGGGACAGGTAGAGGCACTGAAGCTTTCTTT
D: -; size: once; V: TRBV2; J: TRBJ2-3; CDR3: CASSVSGGTDTQYF; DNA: TGTGCCAGCAGTGTATCGGGGGGCACAGATACGCAGTATTTT
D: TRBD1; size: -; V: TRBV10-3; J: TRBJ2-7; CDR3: CAISPGQGSEQYF; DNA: TGTGCCATCAGTCCCGGACAGGGTTCCGAGCAGTACTTC
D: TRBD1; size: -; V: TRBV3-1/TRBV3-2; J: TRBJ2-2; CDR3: CASSPRDRITGELFF; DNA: TGTGCCAGCAGCCCCCGGGACAGGATAACCGGGGAGCTGTTTTTT
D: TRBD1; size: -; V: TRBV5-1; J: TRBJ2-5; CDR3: CASSLGQGSRETQYF; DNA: TGCGCCAGCAGCTTGGGACAGGGTTCGAGGGAGACCCAGTACTTC
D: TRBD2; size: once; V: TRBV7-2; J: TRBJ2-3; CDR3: CASSLQPGGLKYF; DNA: TGTGCCAGCAGCTTACAGCCGGGGGGTTTAAAGTATTTT
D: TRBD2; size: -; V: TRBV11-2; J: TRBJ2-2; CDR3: CASSLVAGRRNTGELFF; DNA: TGTGCCAGCAGCTTAGTAGCGGGACGAAGGAACACCGGGGAGCTGTTTTTT
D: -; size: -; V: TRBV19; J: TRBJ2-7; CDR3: CASSIQGIFYEQYF; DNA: TGTGCCAGTAGTATCCAGGGGATTTTCTACGAGCAGTACTTC
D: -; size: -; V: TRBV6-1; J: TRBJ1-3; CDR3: CGASNSGNTIYF; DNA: TGTGGGGCATCAAACTCTGGAAACACCATATATTTT
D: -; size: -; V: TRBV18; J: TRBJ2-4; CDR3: CASSPPDSVAKNIQYF; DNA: TGTGCCAGCTCACCACCGGACTCCGTAGCCAAAAACATTCAGTACTTC
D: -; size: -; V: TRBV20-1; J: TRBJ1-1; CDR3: CSARDDREAFF; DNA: TGCAGTGCTAGAGATGACAGAGAAGCTTTCTTT
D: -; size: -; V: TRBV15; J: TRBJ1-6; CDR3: CATSREGSRNSPLHF; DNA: TGTGCCACCAGCAGAGAGGGCAGTCGGAATTCACCCCTCCACTTT
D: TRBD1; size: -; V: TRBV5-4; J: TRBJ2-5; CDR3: CASSSGQGKETQYF; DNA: TGTGCCAGCAGCTCGGGACAGGGGAAAGAGACCCAGTACTTC
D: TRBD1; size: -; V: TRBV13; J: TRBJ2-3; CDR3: CASSPQGAQSADTQYF; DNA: TGTGCCAGCAGCCCACAGGGGGCGCAGAGTGCAGATACGCAGTATTTT
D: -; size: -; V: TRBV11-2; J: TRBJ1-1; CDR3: CASSPLRSAFF; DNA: TGTGCCAGCAGCCCCCTTCGTTCAGCTTTCTTT
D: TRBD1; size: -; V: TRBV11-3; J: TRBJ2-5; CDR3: CASSLGPGTGGQETQYF; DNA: TGTGCCAGCAGCTTAGGGCCGGGGACAGGGGGCCAAGAGACCCAGTACTTC